Reported below is one TCR beta chain. The germline gives CDR1 SQVTM, CDR2 ANQGSEA. Trimming shortened V by 6 bases and J by 6 bases, and 17 bases separated the two germline ends. This CDR3 is 13 amino acids long. In the source study's methods: Scientists estimated how many nucleated cells there were by amplifying reference gene primers. The assay was immunoSEQ multiplex PCR, and TCRdb's table has in-frame clones only and misses some. V and J calls and clone size are those listed in that table; D and trimming were worked out from the DNA. The table records 60,000 to 70,000 clones, around 86% of them present only once. This specimen belongs to a study of blood T cell repertoires in COVID-19. Study-level background: T cells, B-cell-depleted T cells, or PBMCs supplied cDNA or gDNA.

The chain links TRBV29-1 to TRBJ1-1; the D gene is possibly TRBD1 (5 bases). The sequence came from a woman aged 55-69 years with acute or convalescent COVID-19. Sequences were obtained from peripheral blood. CDR3 in DNA: TGCAGCGTGGATAACCAGGCAGGGTCTGAAGCTTTCTTT. Its translation is CSVDNQAGSEAFF.